This note documents a single T cell receptor beta chain sequence. Its specificity is unknown. This CDR3 spans 15 amino acids. Germline CDR1 reads SQVTM; CDR2 reads ANQGSEA. J gave up 2 bases and V 4 bases, and 5 bases lay outside the gene matches. Assay used: immunoSEQ multiplex PCR; TCRdb lists only in-frame clones, some missing. The data show 50,000 to 65,000 clones, roughly 87% seen once. The sample originates from a study of lymphopenia after photon versus proton radiotherapy. The study's findings and limits: Oligoclonal CD8+ Temra expansion after nadir drove photon patients' diversity drop.

The receptor was derived from an elderly man with esophageal cancer. This rearrangement joins TRBV29-1 to TRBJ2-2; TRBD2 agrees at 9 bases. Material: peripheral blood, obtained from a patient treated with proton-based radiotherapy. CDR3 loop: CSVVQRGANTGELFF. CDR3 bases: TGCAGCGTTGTTCAGCGGGGGGCCAACACCGGGGAGCTGTTTTTT.